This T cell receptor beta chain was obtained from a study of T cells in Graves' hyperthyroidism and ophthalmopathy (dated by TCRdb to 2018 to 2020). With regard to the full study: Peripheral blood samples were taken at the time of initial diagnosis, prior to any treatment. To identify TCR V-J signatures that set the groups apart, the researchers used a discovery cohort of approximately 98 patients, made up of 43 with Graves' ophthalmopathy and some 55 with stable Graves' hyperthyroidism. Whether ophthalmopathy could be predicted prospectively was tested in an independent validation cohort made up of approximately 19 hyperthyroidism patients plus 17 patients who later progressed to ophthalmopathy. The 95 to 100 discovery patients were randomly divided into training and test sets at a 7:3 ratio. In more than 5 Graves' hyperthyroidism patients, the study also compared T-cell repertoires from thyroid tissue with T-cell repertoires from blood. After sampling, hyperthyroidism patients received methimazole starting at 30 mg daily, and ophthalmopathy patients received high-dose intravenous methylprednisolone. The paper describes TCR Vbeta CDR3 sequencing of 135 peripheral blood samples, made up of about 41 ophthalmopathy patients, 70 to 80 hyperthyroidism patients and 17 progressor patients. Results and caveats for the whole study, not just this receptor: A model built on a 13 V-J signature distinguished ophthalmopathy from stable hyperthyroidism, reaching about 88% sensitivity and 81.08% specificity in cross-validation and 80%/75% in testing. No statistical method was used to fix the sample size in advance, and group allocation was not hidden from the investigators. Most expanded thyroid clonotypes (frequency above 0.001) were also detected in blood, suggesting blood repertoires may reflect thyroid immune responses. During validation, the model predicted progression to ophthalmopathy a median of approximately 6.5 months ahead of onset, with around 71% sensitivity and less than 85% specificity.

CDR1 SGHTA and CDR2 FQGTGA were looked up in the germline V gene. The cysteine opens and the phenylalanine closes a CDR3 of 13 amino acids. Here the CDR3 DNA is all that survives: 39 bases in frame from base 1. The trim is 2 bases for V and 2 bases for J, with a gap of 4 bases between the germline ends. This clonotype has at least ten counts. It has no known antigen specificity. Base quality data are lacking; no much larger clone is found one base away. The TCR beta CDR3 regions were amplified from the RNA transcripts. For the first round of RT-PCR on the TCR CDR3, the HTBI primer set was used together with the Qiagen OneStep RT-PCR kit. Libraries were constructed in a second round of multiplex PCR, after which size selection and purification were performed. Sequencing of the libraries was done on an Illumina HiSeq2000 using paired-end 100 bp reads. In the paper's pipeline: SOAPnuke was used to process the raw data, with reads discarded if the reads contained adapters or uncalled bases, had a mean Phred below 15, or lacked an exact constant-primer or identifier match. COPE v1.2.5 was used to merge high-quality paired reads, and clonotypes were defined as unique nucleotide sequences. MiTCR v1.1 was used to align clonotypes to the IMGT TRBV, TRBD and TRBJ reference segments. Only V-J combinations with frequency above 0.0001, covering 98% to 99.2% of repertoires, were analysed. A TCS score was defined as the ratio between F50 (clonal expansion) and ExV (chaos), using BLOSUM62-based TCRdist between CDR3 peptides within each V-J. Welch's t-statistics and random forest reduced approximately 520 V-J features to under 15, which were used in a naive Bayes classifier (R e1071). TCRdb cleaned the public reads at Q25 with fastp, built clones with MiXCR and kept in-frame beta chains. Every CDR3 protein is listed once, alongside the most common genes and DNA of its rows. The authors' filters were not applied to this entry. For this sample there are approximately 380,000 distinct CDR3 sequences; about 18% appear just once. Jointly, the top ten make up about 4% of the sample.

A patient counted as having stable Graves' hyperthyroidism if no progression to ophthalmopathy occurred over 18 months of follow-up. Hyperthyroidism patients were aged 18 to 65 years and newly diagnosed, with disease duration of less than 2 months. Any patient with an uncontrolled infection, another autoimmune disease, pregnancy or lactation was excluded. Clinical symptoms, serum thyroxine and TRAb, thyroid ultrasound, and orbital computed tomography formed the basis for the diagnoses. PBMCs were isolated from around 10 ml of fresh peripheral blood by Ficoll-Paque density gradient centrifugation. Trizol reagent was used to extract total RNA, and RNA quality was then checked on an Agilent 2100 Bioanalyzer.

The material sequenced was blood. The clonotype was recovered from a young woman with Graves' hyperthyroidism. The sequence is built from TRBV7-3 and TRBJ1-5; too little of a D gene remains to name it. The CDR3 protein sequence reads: CASSLSGNQPQHF. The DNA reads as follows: TGTGCCAGCAGCTTATCTGGCAATCAGCCCCAGCATTTT.